Listed below are T cell receptor beta chains from one sample, sequenced in a study of blood T cell repertoires in COVID-19. Measured with immunoSEQ multiplex PCR; TCRdb has only the in-frame clones, and not every one. The table lists 310,000 or so clones, around 89% of them singletons. Source material: peripheral blood. These receptors were obtained from a woman in her forties or fifties with active or convalescent COVID-19. Each CDR3 is given without its conserved first and last residue. The order of the fields is J gene, V gene, CDR3 protein.

>TRBJ1-4|TRBV7-2
ASSLVGQTTNEKLF
>TRBJ1-6|TRBV9
ASSVEPGSNSPLH
>TRBJ2-7|TRBV18
ASSLPGGEQY
>TRBJ2-1|TRBV30
AWRPSGSIPEQF
>TRBJ2-3|TRBV7-3
ASSLVFSGSTDTQY
>TRBJ1-1|TRBV11-2
ASSEIIGVNTEAF
>TRBJ1-1|TRBV28
ASSLFGGRTEAF
>TRBJ2-7|TRBV12-5
ASGLRQARSYEQY
>TRBJ2-7|TRBV21-1
ATRAGPYEQY
>TRBJ1-5|TRBV2
ASSEGRDRGGNQPQH
>TRBJ1-5|TRBV19
ASSNLTGTGLNQPQH
>TRBJ1-6|TRBV19
ASSHRDRADSPLH
>TRBJ2-1|TRBV28
ASSPRQGLGSYNEQF
>TRBJ1-5|TRBV7-2
ASSLVTGGNQPQH
>TRBJ2-1|TRBV5-1
ASSPYASSYNEQF
>TRBJ2-2|TRBV4-3
ASSQDLADYTGELF
>TRBJ1-3|TRBV20-1
SANHGNTIY
>TRBJ1-5|TRBV27
ASSPRAGLGSNQPQH
>TRBJ2-7|TRBV28
ASSLLGQAGYEQY
>TRBJ2-5|TRBV2
ASTLPSGAGETQY
>TRBJ1-2|TRBV11-2
ASSLTTDRNYGYT
>TRBJ1-1|TRBV4-1
ASSQDAVGTEAF
>TRBJ2-7|TRBV27
ASSFQGGTYEQY
>TRBJ1-2|TRBV6-5
ASSPQGTGNYGYT
>TRBJ2-3|TRBV19
ASSKREGRTDTQY
>TRBJ2-2|TRBV10-3
AISEVGTGSGELF
>TRBJ2-1|TRBV24-1
ATKSGAEQF
>TRBJ2-3|TRBV7-3
ASSRSGSSTDTQY
>TRBJ1-2|TRBV28
ASSSGGLGYT
>TRBJ2-3|TRBV19
ASSMDPGDPTDTQY
>TRBJ2-4|TRBV5-1
ASSLGGTAKNIQY
>TRBJ2-7|TRBV15
ATSGRDRGQGEQY
>TRBJ1-1|TRBV3-1/TRBV3-2
ASSLVTGLNTEAF
>TRBJ2-7|TRBV19
ASSIPGFSYEQY
>TRBJ2-4|TRBV15
ATSGAGALIAKNIQY
>TRBJ2-1|TRBV9
ASSVEREGSWEQF
>TRBJ1-6|TRBV5-1
ASSFSPSGGAYNSPLH
>TRBJ2-1|TRBV30
AWSSTSGGANEQF
>TRBJ1-6|TRBV27
ASSSMAYNSPLH
>TRBJ1-2|TRBV28
ASSFLQDRVYGYT
>TRBJ1-2|TRBV19
ASTDTGYRVSYGYT
>TRBJ2-5|TRBV4-2
ASSQDFRKETQY
>TRBJ2-3|TRBV7-2
ASSLLGQGPRTQY
>TRBJ1-2|TRBV5-1
ASSLGQGVYGYT
>TRBJ2-7|TRBV15
ATSRGAGGYEQY
>TRBJ2-7|TRBV19
ASSLLADHGEQY
>TRBJ2-7|TRBV30
AWSPDTSYEQY
>TRBJ2-3|TRBV7-2
ASSLELATQY
>TRBJ1-6|TRBV9
ASSSRQGGNSPLH
>TRBJ2-7|TRBV7-6
ASSLAVGLAGHYEQY
>TRBJ1-1|TRBV27
ASSLLSGGYTEAF
>TRBJ2-2|TRBV7-2
ASSLGTKKSTRAPGELF
>TRBJ2-3|TRBV9
ASSVGENLQY
>TRBJ1-5|TRBV18
ASSPGGQPQH